Described below is a single T cell receptor beta chain sequence and its context. The entry originates in a study of blood T cell repertoires in COVID-19. Study overall: Both acute and convalescent COVID-19 samples were obtained from the United States, Italy and Spain. Sample material is recorded as cDNA or gDNA derived from T cells, B-cell-depleted T cells, or PBMCs.

Followed longitudinally, the Seattle patients had been enrolled during active infection. Original analysis: Amplification from reference gene primers served as the basis for estimated nucleated cell counts. Clones were sequenced by immunoSEQ multiplex PCR, and TCRdb holds only the in-frame ones, with some missing. D and trimming were read from the DNA, whereas the V and J calls and clone size are those reported in that table. This sample has 250,000 to 300,000 clones, with roughly nine tenths found just once. CDR3 length: 14 residues. In germline, CDR1 is MNHEY, CDR2 SVGAGI. V lost 7 bases, J lost 0 bases, and 5 bases stayed unmatched.

The rearrangement uses TRBV6-5 and TRBJ1-1; TRBD1 matches 7 bases. The sequence derives from a woman in her twenties or thirties with COVID-19, enrolled during active disease. Sequencing input: peripheral blood. The CDR3 loop reads CASTRQGMNTEAFF. The CDR3 DNA is TGTGCCAGCACCAGACAGGGAATGAACACTGAAGCTTTCTTT.